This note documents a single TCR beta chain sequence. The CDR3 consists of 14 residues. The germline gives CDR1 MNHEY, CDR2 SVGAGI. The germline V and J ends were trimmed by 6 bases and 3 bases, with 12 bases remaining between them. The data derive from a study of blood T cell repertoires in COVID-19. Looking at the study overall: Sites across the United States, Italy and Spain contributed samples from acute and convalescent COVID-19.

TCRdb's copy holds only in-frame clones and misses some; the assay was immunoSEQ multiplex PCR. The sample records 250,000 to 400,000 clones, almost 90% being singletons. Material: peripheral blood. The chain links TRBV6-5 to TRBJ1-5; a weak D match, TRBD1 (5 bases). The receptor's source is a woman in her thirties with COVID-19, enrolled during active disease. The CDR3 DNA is TGTGCCAGCAGGCAGGGTGCCCTCAATCAGCCCCAGCATTTT. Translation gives CASRQGALNQPQHF.